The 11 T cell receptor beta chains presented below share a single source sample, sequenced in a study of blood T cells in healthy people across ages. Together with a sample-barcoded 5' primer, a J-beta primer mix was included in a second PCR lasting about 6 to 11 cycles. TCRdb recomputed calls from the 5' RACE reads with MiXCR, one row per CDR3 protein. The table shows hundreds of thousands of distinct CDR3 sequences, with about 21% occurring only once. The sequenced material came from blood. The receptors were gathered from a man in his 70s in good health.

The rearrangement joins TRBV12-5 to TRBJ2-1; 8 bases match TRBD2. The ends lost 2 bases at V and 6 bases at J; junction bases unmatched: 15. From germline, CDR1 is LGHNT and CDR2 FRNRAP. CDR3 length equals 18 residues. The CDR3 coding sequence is TGTGCTAGTGGTTTGAACAGTGCAGCGGTAGCGGGAATCAATGAGCAGTTCTTC. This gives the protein CASGLNSAAVAGINEQFF.

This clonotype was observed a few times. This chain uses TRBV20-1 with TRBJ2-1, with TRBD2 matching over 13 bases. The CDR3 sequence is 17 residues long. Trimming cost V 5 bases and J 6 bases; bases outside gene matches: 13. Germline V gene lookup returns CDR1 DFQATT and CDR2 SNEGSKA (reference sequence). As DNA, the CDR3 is TGCAGTGCTGGGCCCTGGACTAGCGGGAGAAGGACCAATGAGCAGTTCTTC. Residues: CSAGPWTSGRRTNEQFF.

The CDR3 region has the DNA TGTGCCAGCAGTTTTTCCGACCACTCTGGAAACACCATATATTTT. This gives the protein CASSFSDHSGNTIYF. V usage is TRBV28 and J usage is TRBJ1-3; no clear D gene. The V end was cut by 3 bases, the J end by 0 bases, with 9 bases between. The CDR3 spans 15 residues. Germline V gene sequence: CDR1 MDHEN, CDR2 SYDVKM.

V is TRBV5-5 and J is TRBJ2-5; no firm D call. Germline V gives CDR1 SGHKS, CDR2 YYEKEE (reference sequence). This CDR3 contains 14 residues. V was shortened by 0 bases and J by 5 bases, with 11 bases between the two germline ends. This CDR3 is CASSLDLRVETQYF. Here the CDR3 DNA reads TGTGCCAGCAGCTTGGATTTGCGAGTGGAGACCCAGTACTTC.

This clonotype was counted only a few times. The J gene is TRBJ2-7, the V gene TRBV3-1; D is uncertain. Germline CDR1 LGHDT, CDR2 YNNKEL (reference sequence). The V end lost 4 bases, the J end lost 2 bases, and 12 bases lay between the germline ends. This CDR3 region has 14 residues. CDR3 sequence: CASSRSTIPYEQYF. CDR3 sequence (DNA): TGTGCCAGCAGCCGGTCGACGATCCCCTACGAGCAGTACTTC.

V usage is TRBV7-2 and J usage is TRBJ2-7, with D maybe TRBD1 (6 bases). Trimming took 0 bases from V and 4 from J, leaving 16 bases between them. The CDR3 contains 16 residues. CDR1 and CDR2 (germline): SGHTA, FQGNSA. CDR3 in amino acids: CASSLASGVKGYEQYF. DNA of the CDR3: TGTGCCAGCAGCTTAGCGTCAGGGGTTAAAGGATACGAGCAGTACTTC. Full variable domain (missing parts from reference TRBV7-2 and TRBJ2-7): GAGVSQSPSNKVTEKGKDVELRCDPISGHTALYWYRQSLGQGLEFLIYFQGNSAPDKSGLPSDRFSAERTGGSVSTLTIQRTQQEDSAVYLCASSLASGVKGYEQYFGPGTRLTVT.

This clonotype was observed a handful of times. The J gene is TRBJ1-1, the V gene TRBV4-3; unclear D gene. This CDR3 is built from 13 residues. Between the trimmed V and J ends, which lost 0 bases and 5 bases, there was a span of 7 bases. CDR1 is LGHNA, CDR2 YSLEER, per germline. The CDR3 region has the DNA TGCGCCAGCAGCCAAGATGAGGTGACTGAAGCTTTCTTT. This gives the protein CASSQDEVTEAFF.

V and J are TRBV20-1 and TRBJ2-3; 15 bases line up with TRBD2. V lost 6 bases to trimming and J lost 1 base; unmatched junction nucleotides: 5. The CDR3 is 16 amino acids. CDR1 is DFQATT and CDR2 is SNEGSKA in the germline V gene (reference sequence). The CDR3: CSARGTSGRRTDTQYF. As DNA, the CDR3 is TGCAGTGCCCGAGGGACTAGCGGGAGGCGCACAGATACGCAGTATTTT.

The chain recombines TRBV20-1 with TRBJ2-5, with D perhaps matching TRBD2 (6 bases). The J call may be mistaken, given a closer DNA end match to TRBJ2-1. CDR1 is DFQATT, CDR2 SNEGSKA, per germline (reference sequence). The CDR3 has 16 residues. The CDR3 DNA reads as TGCAGTGCTAGTGACCCCCGGGACTCTAAAAACAATGAGCAGTTCTTC. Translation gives CSASDPRDSKNNEQFF.

The CDR3 is CASSLGLAGSEDGGANVLTF. CDR3 DNA sequence: TGTGCCAGCAGTTTAGGCCTAGCGGGCAGCGAAGATGGCGGGGCCAACGTCCTGACTTTC. The gene calls are TRBV12-3 or TRBV12-4 and TRBJ2-6, with TRBD2 matching 8 bases. The CDR3 is 20 residues long. V shed 1 base and J 4 bases; nucleotides not matched to a gene: 15.

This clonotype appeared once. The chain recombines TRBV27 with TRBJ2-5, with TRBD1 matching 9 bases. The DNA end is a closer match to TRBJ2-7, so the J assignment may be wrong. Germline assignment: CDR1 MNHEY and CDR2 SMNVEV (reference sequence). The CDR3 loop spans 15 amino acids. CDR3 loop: CASSSPGQGNYEQYF. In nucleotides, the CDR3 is TGTGCCAGCAGTTCCCCGGGACAGGGTAACTACGAGCAGTACTTC.